Presented here are 28 T cell receptor beta chains from one specimen sequenced in a study of shared clonotypes between healthy human individuals. Profiling relied on immunoSEQ multiplex PCR, and the TCRdb table lists in-frame clones only, not all of them. The table lists over a million clones, under 80% of them singletons. Sequencing was carried out using memory CD4+ T cells sorted from blood. The subset was: CD45RA-negative fraction. These receptors originate from a man between 18 and 29 years old in good health.

The J gene is TRBJ1-1, the V gene TRBV9; D unclear. V lost 1 base to trimming and J lost 1 base, with 2 bases between them. The CDR3 is 12 residues long. The germline CDR1 and CDR2 sequences are SGDLS and YYNGEE. CDR3 DNA: TGTGCCAGCAGCGTATCGAACACTGAAGCTTTCTTT. This codes for CASSVSNTEAFF.

V is TRBV5-4 and J is TRBJ2-7; 9 bases are a match to TRBD2. The V and J ends lost 0 bases and 6 bases, in that order; junction bases with no gene match: 4. CDR3 length: 14 amino acids. Looked up from germline, CDR1 is SGHNT and CDR2 is YYREEE (reference sequence). CDR3 residues: CASSLGREGFEQYF. CDR3 sequence (DNA): TGTGCCAGCAGCTTGGGGCGGGAGGGTTTCGAGCAGTACTTC.

This clone was seen just once. V usage is TRBV5-6 and J usage is TRBJ1-2, with 8 bases lining up with TRBD1. The CDR3 has 15 amino acids. J lost 8 bases, V lost 2 bases, and 11 bases had no gene match. The V gene's germline CDR1 is SGHDT and CDR2 YYEEEE. The CDR3 DNA follows: TGTGCCAGCAGCTTCGGACAGGGAGGTATATTGGGCTACACCTTC. Translated, it gives CASSFGQGGILGYTF.

V gene TRBV10-1 combines with J gene TRBJ2-3; D call uncertain. Per the germline V gene, CDR1 is WNHNN and CDR2 is SYGVQD (reference sequence). V was shortened by 2 bases and J by 2 bases, with 8 bases between the two germline ends. The CDR3 runs to 14 residues. CDR3: CASSEGYPTDTQYF. CDR3 nucleotides: TGCGCCAGCAGTGAGGGGTACCCCACAGATACGCAGTATTTT.

For this clone: The same CDR3 can be traced to other DNA sequences in this sample. The rearrangement joins TRBV19 to TRBJ2-3, with 9 bases lining up with TRBD2. Per germline, CDR1 LNHDA and CDR2 SQIVND (reference sequence). V lost 3 bases to trimming and J lost 3 bases; unmatched junction nucleotides: 1. This CDR3 is 14 amino acids long. CDR3 nucleotide sequence: TGTGCCAGTAGTATGCTAGCGGGAACAGATACGCAGTATTTT. Amino acid sequence: CASSMLAGTDTQYF.

V usage is TRBV7-2 and J usage is TRBJ2-4, with TRBD2 identical over 11 bases. CDR3 length: 19 residues. V dropped 5 bases and J dropped 6; count of bases not matched to a gene: 18. Germline loops: CDR1 SGHTA, CDR2 FQGNSA. Written as DNA, the CDR3 is TGTGCCAGCAGCCCCTCCGGGACTAGCGGTCCTAGCCAAGGAAACATTCAGTACTTC. It encodes CASSPSGTSGPSQGNIQYF. Based on the CDR3 plus reference TRBV7-2 and TRBJ2-4, the full variable domain is GAGVSQSPSNKVTEKGKDVELRCDPISGHTALYWYRQSLGQGLEFLIYFQGNSAPDKSGLPSDRFSAERTGGSVSTLTIQRTQQEDSAVYLCASSPSGTSGPSQGNIQYFGAGTRLSVL.

This clone turned up a few times. The CDR3 is CASSWLGGNTEAFF. DNA for the CDR3: TGTGCCAGCAGTTGGTTGGGGGGGAACACTGAAGCTTTCTTT. The chain joins TRBV28 to TRBJ1-1; D is possibly TRBD1 (5 bases). The V and J ends lost 4 bases and 1 base respectively, with 10 bases between them. CDR1 and CDR2 from the germline V gene are MDHEN and SYDVKM. The CDR3 totals 14 residues. The variable domain in full, with the rest retrieved from reference TRBV28 and TRBJ1-1, is DVKVTQSSRYLVKRTGEKVFLECVQDMDHENMFWYRQDPGLGLRLIYFSYDVKMKEKGDIPEGYSVSREKKERFSLILESASTNQTSMYLCASSWLGGNTEAFFGQGTRLTVV.

The chain couples TRBV7-3 to TRBJ2-2; tentatively, D is TRBD1 or TRBD2 (6 bases each). The V gene lost 2 bases and the J gene lost 4 bases, with 17 bases spanning the gap. The germline gives CDR1 SGHTA, CDR2 FQGTGA. The CDR3 spans 17 residues. CDR3 in DNA: TGTGCCAGCAGCTTAGGGCCCAGGGGAGGTAGCACCGGGGAGCTGTTTTTT. This translates into CASSLGPRGGSTGELFF.

The chain couples TRBV4-1 to TRBJ1-5; unclear D gene. V was cut by 3 bases and J by 4 bases, with 7 bases left in between. CDR1 is MGHRA and CDR2 is YSYEKL in the germline V gene. The CDR3 covers 13 residues. CDR3 nucleotide sequence: TGCGCCAGCAGCCAGGAAAGGAATCAGCCCCAGCATTTT. Translating gives CASSQERNQPQHF.

This clone was detected only a few times. The chain joins TRBV30 to TRBJ1-1; tentatively, D is TRBD1 (6 bases). V gave up 0 bases and J gave up 10 bases, with 15 bases separating them. Germline values: CDR1 GTSNPN, CDR2 SVGIG (reference sequence). This CDR3 contains 13 residues. The CDR3 nucleotides are TGTGCCTGGAGTGTACAGGGCTCCCTTTCAGCTTTCTTT. Translating gives CAWSVQGSLSAFF. The variable domain in full, completed from reference TRBV30 and TRBJ1-1, reads SQTIHQWPATLVQPVGSPLSLECTVEGTSNPNLYWYRQAAGRGLQLLFYSVGIGQISSEVPQNLSASRPQDRQFILSSKKLLLSDSGFYLCAWSVQGSLSAFFGQGTRLTVV.

V gene TRBV6-1 combines with J gene TRBJ2-1; 8 bases match TRBD2. The CDR3 is 15 amino acids. V lost 7 bases and J lost 5; bases outside the gene matches: 10. CDR1 and CDR2 from the germline V gene are MNHNS and SASEGT. This CDR3 is CASNAFAGGNNEQFF. The CDR3 coding sequence is TGTGCCAGCAATGCCTTTGCGGGGGGAAACAATGAGCAGTTCTTC.

The gene calls are TRBV20-1 and TRBJ1-2; a possible D gene is TRBD1 (6 bases). The V gene lost 6 bases and the J gene lost 8 bases, with 13 bases spanning the gap. The CDR3 has 11 residues. Germline V gene sequence: CDR1 DFQATT, CDR2 SNEGSKA (reference sequence). This CDR3 is CSATSGAGYTF. The DNA for the CDR3 is TGCAGTGCGACCTCAGGGGCCGGCTACACCTTC.

V usage is TRBV2 and J usage is TRBJ1-1; possible D gene TRBD1, 6 bases. The germline V gene has CDR1 SNHLY and CDR2 FYNNEI. The CDR3 has 14 residues. Trimming pared 4 bases from V and 0 bases from J, leaving 9 bases between. CDR3 nucleotides: TGTGCCAGCAGTGGGGGACACTTGAACACTGAAGCTTTCTTT. Translating gives CASSGGHLNTEAFF.

The chain joins TRBV11-2 to TRBJ1-1; 8 nucleotides agree with TRBD1. Germline V lookup: CDR1 SGHAT, CDR2 FQNNGV. V trimming: 7 bases; J trimming: 0 bases; junction bases outside the gene matches: 7. The CDR3 extends over 15 amino acids. The chain's CDR3 is CASTRTGTMNTEAFF. The CDR3 nucleotides are TGTGCCAGCACCAGGACAGGGACGATGAACACTGAAGCTTTCTTT.

This clone was counted a single time. The CDR3 region is CASSQTTGLSTDTQYF. In DNA, the CDR3 is TGCGCCAGCAGCCAAACGACAGGGTTGAGCACAGATACGCAGTATTTT. This chain uses TRBV4-3 with TRBJ2-3; TRBD1 agrees at 7 bases. Trimming at V came to 2 bases and at J to 0 bases, leaving 5 bases not matched to a gene. Germline lookup yields CDR1 LGHNA and CDR2 YSLEER. The CDR3 is 16 residues long.

The rearrangement links TRBV30 to TRBJ1-1, with 8 nucleotides matching TRBD1. J lost 4 bases, V lost 3 bases, and 4 bases had no gene match. The length of the CDR3 is 13 residues. CDR1 is GTSNPN and CDR2 is SVGIG in the germline V gene (reference sequence). Here the CDR3 reads CAWRNRGSTEAFF. In nucleotides, the CDR3 is TGTGCCTGGAGAAACAGGGGGAGCACTGAAGCTTTCTTT.

CDR3 DNA: TGTGCCACCAGCAGAGATAGAAGCGGGGGGAAGCAAGAGCAGTTCTTC. Translated, it gives CATSRDRSGGKQEQFF. V is TRBV15 and J is TRBJ2-1; 9 bases are shared with TRBD2. The CDR3 is 16 residues long. After removal of 0 bases from V and 10 bases from J, the junction contained 10 bases not matched to a gene. Per the germline V gene, CDR1 is LNHNV and CDR2 is YYDKDF (reference sequence).

V usage is TRBV5-8 and J usage is TRBJ2-4, with D maybe TRBD2 (6 bases). The CDR3 is 19 residues long. The ends were cut back, 1 base at V and 2 bases at J, with 22 bases in the middle. CDR1 SGHTS and CDR2 YDEGEE come from the germline V gene. CDR3: CASSLINREKIRTKNIQYF. The DNA for the CDR3 is TGTGCCAGCAGCTTGATCAACCGGGAGAAGATCCGGACCAAAAACATTCAGTACTTC.

This chain connects TRBV5-4 to TRBJ2-1; D tentatively reads TRBD1 or TRBD2 (6 bases each). This CDR3 spans 15 amino acids. V lost 2 bases and J lost 5, with 14 bases in between. Per the germline V gene, CDR1 is SGHNT and CDR2 is YYREEE (reference sequence). CDR3 coding DNA: TGTGCCAGCAGCTTCGTCGGAAGGGGGGACAATGAGCAGTTCTTC. Encoded protein: CASSFVGRGDNEQFF.

This clone was seen once. The chain is built from TRBV5-1 and TRBJ1-2, with 9 nucleotides matching TRBD1. CDR1 and CDR2 (germline): SGHRS, YFSETQ. The CDR3 runs to 14 residues. The trim removed 4 bases at V and 5 bases at J, leaving 6 bases unmatched. The CDR3 sequence: CASSEDGQGYGYTF. The DNA for the CDR3 is TGCGCCAGCAGCGAAGACGGACAGGGGTATGGCTACACCTTC.

This chain joins TRBV5-4 and TRBJ2-3; 11 bases agree with TRBD2. Germline assignment: CDR1 SGHNT and CDR2 YYREEE (reference sequence). The CDR3 is made up of 15 amino acids. The V gene end was trimmed by 4 bases and the J gene end by 4 bases; junction bases not matched to a gene: 5. CDR3 loop: CASSHPGLAADTQYF. Here the CDR3 DNA reads TGTGCCAGCAGCCACCCGGGACTAGCGGCAGATACGCAGTATTTT.

This CDR3 reads CASSEATSGATGELFF. In DNA, the CDR3 is TGTGCCAGCAGTGAAGCAACTAGCGGGGCCACCGGGGAGCTGTTTTTT. The chain employs TRBV2 and TRBJ2-2; 10 bases are shared with TRBD2. Germline V gene data show CDR1 as SNHLY and CDR2 as FYNNEI. V gave up 0 bases and J gave up 4 bases; unmatched junction bases: 2. The CDR3 contains 16 residues. Looking up the rest from reference TRBV2 and TRBJ2-2 gives the full variable domain: EPEVTQTPSHQVTQMGQEVILRCVPISNHLYFYWYRQILGQKVEFLVSFYNNEISEKSEIFDDQFSVERPDGSNFTLKIRSTKLEDSAMYFCASSEATSGATGELFFGEGSRLTVL.

The chain couples TRBV6-5 to TRBJ2-7; unclear D gene. CDR1 is MNHEY and CDR2 is SVGAGI in the germline V gene. Trimming removed 5 bases from V and 2 bases from J, with 13 bases in between. The CDR3 runs to 14 residues. Written as DNA, the CDR3 is TGTGCCAGCAGTCAAAGGGCACGAACCTACGAGCAGTACTTC. Protein sequence: CASSQRARTYEQYF.

This sequence joins TRBV28 and TRBJ2-5; 7 positions match TRBD1. The trim removed 8 bases at V and 1 base at J, leaving 1 base unmatched. The germline CDR1 and CDR2 sequences are MDHEN and SYDVKM. This CDR3 contains 12 residues. The DNA for the CDR3 is TGTGCCAGCGGGGACAGCCAAGAGACCCAGTACTTC. Translation: CASGDSQETQYF.

DNA of the CDR3: TGTGCCAGCGGACCTCGCCCGAACACTGAAGCTTTCTTT. Its protein product is CASGPRPNTEAFF. This chain links TRBV28 with TRBJ1-1, with D hard to call. The CDR3 contains 13 residues. The V gene lost 8 bases and the J gene lost 1 base, with 11 bases spanning the gap. Germline lookup yields CDR1 MDHEN and CDR2 SYDVKM.

This clone was observed once. The J gene is TRBJ1-6, the V gene TRBV5-1; D is undetermined. Germline V lookup: CDR1 SGHRS, CDR2 YFSETQ. Trimming took off 1 base at V and 5 bases at J, with 10 bases between the two ends. CDR3 length equals 15 residues. The CDR3 spells CASSLSGKNNSPLHF. In nucleotides, the CDR3 is TGCGCCAGCAGCTTGTCTGGGAAGAATAATTCACCCCTCCACTTT.

This clone was seen once. The chain is built from TRBV6-5 and TRBJ1-4, with D maybe TRBD1 (6 bases). Trimming removed 4 bases at V and 3 bases at J, with 12 bases between. Looked up from germline, CDR1 is MNHEY and CDR2 is SVGAGI. The CDR3 is made up of 15 amino acids. The DNA of the CDR3 is TGTGCCAGCAGTTCCACAGGGTGGTCTAATGAAAAACTGTTTTTT. The encoded protein is CASSSTGWSNEKLFF.

The chain joins TRBV18 to TRBJ2-1; a possible D gene is TRBD1 (5 bases). V lost 4 bases, J lost 0 bases, and 13 bases lay in between. CDR1 KGHSH and CDR2 LQKENI come from the germline V gene. The CDR3 extends over 16 amino acids. The CDR3 DNA is TGTGCCAGCTCACTCCAGGGATTAAGCTCCTACAATGAGCAGTTCTTC. Translating gives CASSLQGLSSYNEQFF.